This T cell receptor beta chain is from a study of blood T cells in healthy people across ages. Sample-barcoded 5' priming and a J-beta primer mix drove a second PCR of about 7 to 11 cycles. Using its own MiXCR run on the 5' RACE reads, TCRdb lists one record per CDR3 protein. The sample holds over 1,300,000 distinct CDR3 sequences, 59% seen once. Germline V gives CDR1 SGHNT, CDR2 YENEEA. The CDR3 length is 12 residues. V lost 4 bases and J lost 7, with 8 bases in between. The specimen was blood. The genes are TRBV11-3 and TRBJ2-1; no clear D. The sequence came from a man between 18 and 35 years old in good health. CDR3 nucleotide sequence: TGTGCCAGCAGCTCAATCGGAAATGAGCAGTTCTTC. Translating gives CASSSIGNEQFF.